This paragraph reports one T cell receptor beta chain. The data originate from a study of blood T cell repertoires in COVID-19. Study information: The United States, Italy and Spain were the sources of the acute and convalescent COVID-19 samples. Nucleic acid was either cDNA or gDNA, and it came from T cells, B-cell-depleted T cells, or PBMCs.

Original data processing: Estimated nucleated cell counts came from reference gene primer amplification. Clones were sequenced by immunoSEQ multiplex PCR, and TCRdb holds only the in-frame ones, with some missing. Clone size and the V and J calls come from that table; the DNA yielded D and trimming. The sample lists just under 150,000 clones; around 87% were seen once. Germline V CDR1 and CDR2: SQVTM, ANQGSEA. V gave up 0 bases and J gave up 0 bases, with 6 bases separating them. The CDR3 contains 14 residues. This rearrangement joins TRBV29-1 to TRBJ2-1; no reliable D call. The sequenced sample was peripheral blood. The TCR sequence derives from a woman aged 45-59 years with active or convalescent COVID-19. The CDR3 is CSVEDPNSYNEQFF. The DNA of the CDR3 is TGCAGCGTTGAAGACCCTAACTCCTACAATGAGCAGTTCTTC.